The rows below give T cell receptor beta chains drawn from one sample of a study of shared clonotypes between healthy human individuals. Sequencing used immunoSEQ multiplex PCR; TCRdb keeps in-frame clones, though not all of them. The sample has more than 550,000 clones; 90% are singletons. Sample: memory CD8+ T cells from PBMCs. The receptors shown here come from a man aged 18 to 29 in good health. Some clones in this sample may be carry-over from other donors' samples. Both conserved end residues are part of each CDR3. D genes are given only for firm matches. Only part of the rows carry a size: once, few, many, or a class if the clone is expanded.

j_gene	abundance	d_gene	v_gene	CDR3aa	CDR3nt
TRBJ2-1	-	-	TRBV5-4	CASSWDRSLYNEQFF	TGTGCCAGCAGCTGGGACCGTTCTCTCTACAATGAGCAGTTCTTC
TRBJ2-1	-	-	TRBV27	CASSADRNPYNEQFF	TGTGCCAGCAGTGCGGACAGAAACCCCTACAATGAGCAGTTCTTC
TRBJ2-1	-	-	TRBV6-4	CASSEGSGGNNEQFF	TGTGCCAGCAGTGAGGGTAGCGGAGGTAACAATGAGCAGTTCTTC
TRBJ2-2	-	TRBD1	TRBV28	CASSPPGTGGTGELFF	TGTGCCAGCAGTCCACCAGGGACAGGGGGCACCGGGGAGCTGTTTTTT
TRBJ2-7	-	TRBD1	TRBV19	CASSIEGTVIYEQYF	TGTGCCAGTAGTATAGAAGGGACAGTCATCTACGAGCAGTACTTC
TRBJ2-7	-	-	TRBV4-1	CASSRLRPINDEQYF	TGCGCCAGCAGCCGTCTTCGGCCCATTAACGACGAGCAGTACTTC
TRBJ2-4	-	-	TRBV28	CASSSGRRKNIQYF	TGTGCCAGCAGTTCGGGACGGAGGAAAAACATTCAGTACTTC
TRBJ2-7	-	-	TRBV6-5	CASSSGPGSRVHEQYF	TGTGCCAGCAGTTCCGGGCCCGGGAGCAGAGTCCACGAGCAGTACTTC
TRBJ1-1	-	-	TRBV7-2	CASSLSGGDTEAFF	TGTGCCAGCAGCTTATCCGGGGGGGACACTGAAGCTTTCTTT
TRBJ2-7	-	-	TRBV7-8	CASSPAPEGTVYEQYF	TGTGCCAGCAGCCCCGCCCCCGAGGGAACAGTCTACGAGCAGTACTTC
TRBJ2-2	-	-	TRBV27	CASSLISGGTGELFF	TGTGCCAGCAGTTTAATTAGCGGTGGCACCGGGGAGCTGTTTTTT
TRBJ2-5	-	-	TRBV6-7	CAAPSGAKTQYF	TGTGCCGCCCCGTCGGGGGCGAAGACCCAGTACTTC
TRBJ1-5	-	-	TRBV27	CASSVGRAAQPQHF	TGTGCCAGCAGTGTCGGCCGGGCGGCCCAGCCCCAGCATTTT
TRBJ2-7	-	-	TRBV29-1	CSVITTSSYEQYF	TGCAGCGTAATAACTACGAGCTCCTACGAGCAGTACTTC
TRBJ1-2	-	-	TRBV4-1	CASSQVWAGHGYTF	TGCGCCAGCAGCCAAGTATGGGCGGGACACGGCTACACCTTC
TRBJ2-1	-	TRBD2	TRBV14	CASSQALLWEGYNEQFF	TGTGCCAGCAGCCAAGCGTTATTGTGGGAGGGATACAATGAGCAGTTCTTC
TRBJ2-5	-	-	TRBV4-3	CASSQLTNPGETQYF	TGCGCCAGCAGCCAACTAACAAACCCCGGAGAGACCCAGTACTTC
TRBJ1-5	-	-	TRBV19	CASKGGAPWPQHF	TGTGCCAGTAAGGGGGGGGCGCCGTGGCCCCAGCATTTT
TRBJ2-1	-	TRBD2	TRBV6-5	CASGLSGGRVNEQFF	TGTGCCAGCGGCCTTAGCGGGGGGAGGGTAAATGAGCAGTTCTTC
TRBJ2-1	-	TRBD2	TRBV7-3	CASSLTRVAGGSYNEQFF	TGTGCCAGCAGCTTAACGCGGGTAGCGGGAGGATCCTACAATGAGCAGTTCTTC
TRBJ2-7	-	-	TRBV2	CASRDNDPLEQYF	TGTGCCAGCCGAGACAACGACCCCCTTGAGCAGTACTTC
TRBJ1-2	once	-	TRBV7-9	CAGGSGRGYTF	TGTGCCGGAGGATCAGGGCGAGGCTACACCTTC
TRBJ2-7	-	-	TRBV27	CASRPQAWHEQYF	TGTGCCAGCAGACCCCAAGCTTGGCACGAGCAGTACTTC
TRBJ2-2	-	TRBD1	TRBV27	CASSITGAPGELFF	TGTGCCAGCAGTATAACAGGGGCCCCCGGGGAGCTGTTTTTT
TRBJ2-7	-	-	TRBV6-6	CASSYGGNEQYF	TGTGCCAGCAGTTACGGGGGCAACGAGCAGTACTTC
TRBJ1-1	-	-	TRBV9	CASSAPGGRNTEAFF	TGTGCCAGCAGCGCCCCTGGGGGGAGGAACACTGAAGCTTTCTTT
TRBJ2-1	-	TRBD1	TRBV27	CASSLYPPGQVDNEQFF	TGTGCCAGCAGTTTATACCCTCCGGGACAGGTTGACAATGAGCAGTTCTTC
TRBJ2-7	-	TRBD1	TRBV4-1	CASSQLRDRGPYEQYF	TGCGCCAGCAGCCAATTGAGGGACAGGGGCCCCTACGAGCAGTACTTC
TRBJ2-7	-	TRBD1	TRBV19	CASSPWDRGREQYF	TGTGCCAGTAGTCCTTGGGACAGGGGGCGCGAGCAGTACTTC
TRBJ2-3	once	-	TRBV5-1	CASNSPGDTQYF	TGCGCCAGCAACTCCCCCGGAGATACGCAGTATTTT
TRBJ2-3	-	TRBD2	TRBV7-9	CASSSRTSGSPPDTQYF	TGTGCCAGCAGCTCGCGGACTAGCGGATCCCCCCCAGATACGCAGTATTTT
TRBJ2-7	-	TRBD2	TRBV7-7	CASSPQGLASEQYF	TGTGCCAGCAGCCCCCAGGGACTAGCGAGTGAGCAGTACTTC
TRBJ2-7	-	TRBD2	TRBV19	CASSIYSGSFEQYF	TGTGCCAGTAGTATCTATAGCGGGAGTTTTGAGCAGTACTTC
TRBJ2-7	-	-	TRBV27	CASRSWGRDHEQYF	TGTGCCAGCAGGTCGTGGGGCCGCGACCACGAGCAGTACTTC
TRBJ2-7	once	TRBD2	TRBV15	CATSTERGSSYEQYF	TGTGCCACCAGCACTGAGCGGGGAAGCTCCTACGAGCAGTACTTC
TRBJ2-3	once	-	TRBV6-6	CASTPGDFADTQYF	TGTGCCAGCACCCCGGGGGACTTCGCAGATACGCAGTATTTT
TRBJ2-6	once	-	TRBV2	CASSEVVARRAGANVLTF	TGTGCCAGCAGTGAAGTTGTTGCCCGCAGGGCTGGGGCCAACGTCCTGACTTTC
TRBJ1-2	once	-	TRBV19	CASSVRQAANYGYTF	TGTGCCAGTAGCGTCAGACAGGCAGCTAACTATGGCTACACCTTC
TRBJ2-1	-	-	TRBV29-1	CSVAGTQAGEQFF	TGCAGCGTAGCCGGGACTCAGGCCGGTGAGCAGTTCTTC
TRBJ2-1	-	-	TRBV29-1	CSVGGGRARNEQFF	TGCAGCGTTGGGGGCGGTAGGGCACGCAATGAGCAGTTCTTC
TRBJ1-5	-	TRBD1	TRBV11-2	CASMDRVGGDQPQHF	TGTGCCAGCATGGACAGGGTGGGAGGGGATCAGCCCCAGCATTTT